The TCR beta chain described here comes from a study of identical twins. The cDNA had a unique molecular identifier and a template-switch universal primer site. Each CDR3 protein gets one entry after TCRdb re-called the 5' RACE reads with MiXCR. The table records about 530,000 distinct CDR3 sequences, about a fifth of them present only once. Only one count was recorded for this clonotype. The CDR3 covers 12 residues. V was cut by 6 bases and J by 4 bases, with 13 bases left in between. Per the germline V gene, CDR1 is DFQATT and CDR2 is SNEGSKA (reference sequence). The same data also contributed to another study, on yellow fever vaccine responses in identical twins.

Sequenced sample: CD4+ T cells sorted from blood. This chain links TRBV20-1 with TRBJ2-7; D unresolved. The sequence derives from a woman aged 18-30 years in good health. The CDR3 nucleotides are TGCAGTGCCAGTAACCCATTGTACGAGCAGTACGTC. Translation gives CSASNPLYEQYV.